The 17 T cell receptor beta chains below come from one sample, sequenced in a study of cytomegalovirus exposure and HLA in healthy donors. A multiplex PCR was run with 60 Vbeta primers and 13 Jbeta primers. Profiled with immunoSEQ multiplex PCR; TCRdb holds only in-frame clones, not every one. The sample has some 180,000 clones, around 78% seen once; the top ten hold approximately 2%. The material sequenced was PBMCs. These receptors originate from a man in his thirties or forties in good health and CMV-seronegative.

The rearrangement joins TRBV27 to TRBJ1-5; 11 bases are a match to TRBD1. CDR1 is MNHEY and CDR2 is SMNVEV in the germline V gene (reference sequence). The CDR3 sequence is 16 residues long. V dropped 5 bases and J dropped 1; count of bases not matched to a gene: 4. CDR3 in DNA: TGTGCCAGCAGTCCAAGGACAGGGGGCAGCAATCAGCCCCAGCATTTT. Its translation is CASSPRTGGSNQPQHF.

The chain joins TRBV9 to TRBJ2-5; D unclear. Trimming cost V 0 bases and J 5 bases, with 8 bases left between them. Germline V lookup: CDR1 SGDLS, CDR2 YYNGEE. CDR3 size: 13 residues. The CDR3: CASSVALAETQYF. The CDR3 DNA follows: TGTGCCAGCAGCGTAGCCCTTGCGGAGACCCAGTACTTC. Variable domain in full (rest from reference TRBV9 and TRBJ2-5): DSGVTQTPKHLITATGQRVTLRCSPRSGDLSVYWYQQSLDQGLQFLIQYYNGEERAKGNILERFSAQQFPDLHSELNLSSLELGDSALYFCASSVALAETQYFGPGTRLLVL.

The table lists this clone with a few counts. The CDR3 bases are TGTGCCAGCAGCTCCGCCGGGACAGAGACATATGGCTACACCTTC. This sequence encodes CASSSAGTETYGYTF. The chain couples TRBV7-3 to TRBJ1-2; 7 bases fit TRBD1. Germline trimming cut 4 bases from V and 5 bases from J; bases unmatched to any gene: 10. Germline-derived CDR1 and CDR2 are SGHTA and FQGTGA. This CDR3 has 15 residues.

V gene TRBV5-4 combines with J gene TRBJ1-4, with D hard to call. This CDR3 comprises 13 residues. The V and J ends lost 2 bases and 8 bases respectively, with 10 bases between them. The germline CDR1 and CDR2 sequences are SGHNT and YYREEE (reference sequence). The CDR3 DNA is TGTGCCAGCAGCTTTAGCGGGGAAGAAAAACTGTTTTTT. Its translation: CASSFSGEEKLFF.

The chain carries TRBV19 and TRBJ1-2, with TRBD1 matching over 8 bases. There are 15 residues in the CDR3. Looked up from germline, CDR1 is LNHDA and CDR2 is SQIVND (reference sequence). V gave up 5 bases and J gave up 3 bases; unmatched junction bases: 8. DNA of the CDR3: TGTGCCAGTAGTCGTCCCGGGACAGGAGACTATGGCTACACCTTC. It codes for CASSRPGTGDYGYTF.

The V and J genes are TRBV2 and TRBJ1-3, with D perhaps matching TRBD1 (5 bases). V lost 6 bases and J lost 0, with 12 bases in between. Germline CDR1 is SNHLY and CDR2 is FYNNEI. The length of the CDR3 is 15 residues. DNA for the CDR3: TGTGCCAGCAGCGGGGACGGGGGCTCTGGAAACACCATATATTTT. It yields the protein CASSGDGGSGNTIYF.

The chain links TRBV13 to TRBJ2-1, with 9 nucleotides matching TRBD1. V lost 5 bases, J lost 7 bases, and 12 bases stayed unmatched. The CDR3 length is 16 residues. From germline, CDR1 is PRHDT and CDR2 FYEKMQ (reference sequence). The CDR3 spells CASSPGRTGDWNEQFF. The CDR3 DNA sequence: TGTGCCAGCAGCCCCGGGAGGACAGGGGACTGGAATGAGCAGTTCTTC.

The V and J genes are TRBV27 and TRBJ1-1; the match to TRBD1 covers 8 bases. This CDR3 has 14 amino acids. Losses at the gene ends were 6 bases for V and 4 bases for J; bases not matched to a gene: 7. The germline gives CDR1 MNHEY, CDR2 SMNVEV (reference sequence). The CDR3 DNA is TGTGCCAGCAGCCAACAGGGGGTGGGCACTGAAGCTTTCTTT. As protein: CASSQQGVGTEAFF.

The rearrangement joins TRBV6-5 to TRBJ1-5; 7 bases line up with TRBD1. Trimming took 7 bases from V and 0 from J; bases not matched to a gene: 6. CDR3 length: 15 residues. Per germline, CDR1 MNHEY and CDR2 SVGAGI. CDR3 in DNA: TGTGCCAGCACCGGGGACAGTTATAGCAATCAGCCCCAGCATTTT. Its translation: CASTGDSYSNQPQHF.

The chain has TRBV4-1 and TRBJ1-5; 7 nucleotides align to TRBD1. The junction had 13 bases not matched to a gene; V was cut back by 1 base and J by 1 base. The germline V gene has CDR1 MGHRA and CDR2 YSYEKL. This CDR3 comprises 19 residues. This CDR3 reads CASSQVRDSLKQSNQPQHF. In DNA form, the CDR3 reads TGCGCCAGCAGCCAAGTACGGGACAGCCTTAAACAGAGCAATCAGCCCCAGCATTTT.

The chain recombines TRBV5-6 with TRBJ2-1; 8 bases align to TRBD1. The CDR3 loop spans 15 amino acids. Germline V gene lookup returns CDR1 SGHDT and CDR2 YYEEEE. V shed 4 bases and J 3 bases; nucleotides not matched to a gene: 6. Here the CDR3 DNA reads TGTGCCAGCAGCCAACCGACAGGGGTCTACAATGAGCAGTTCTTC. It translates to CASSQPTGVYNEQFF. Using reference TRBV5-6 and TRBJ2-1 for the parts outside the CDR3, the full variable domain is DAGVTQSPTHLIKTRGQQVTLRCSPKSGHDTVSWYQQALGQGPQFIFQYYEEEERQRGNFPDRFSGHQFPNYSSELNVNALLLGDSALYLCASSQPTGVYNEQFFGPGTRLTVL.

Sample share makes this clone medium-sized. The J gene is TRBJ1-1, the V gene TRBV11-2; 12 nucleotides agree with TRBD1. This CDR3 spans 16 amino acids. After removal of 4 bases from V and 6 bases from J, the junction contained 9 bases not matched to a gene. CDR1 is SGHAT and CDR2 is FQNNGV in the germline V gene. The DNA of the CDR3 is TGTGCCAGCAGCTCCCCACCGGGACAGGGGGCCTCTGAAGCTTTCTTT. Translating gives CASSSPPGQGASEAFF. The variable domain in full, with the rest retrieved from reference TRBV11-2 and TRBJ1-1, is EAGVAQSPRYKIIEKRQSVAFWCNPISGHATLYWYQQILGQGPKLLIQFQNNGVVDDSQLPKDRFSAERLKGVDSTLKIQPAKLEDSAVYLCASSSPPGQGASEAFFGQGTRLTVV.

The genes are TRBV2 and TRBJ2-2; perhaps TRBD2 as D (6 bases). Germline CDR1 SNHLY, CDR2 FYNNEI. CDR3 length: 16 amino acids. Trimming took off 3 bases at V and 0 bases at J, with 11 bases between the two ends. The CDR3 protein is CASSDWTTPNTGELFF. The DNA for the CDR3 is TGTGCCAGCAGTGATTGGACTACCCCGAACACCGGGGAGCTGTTTTTT.

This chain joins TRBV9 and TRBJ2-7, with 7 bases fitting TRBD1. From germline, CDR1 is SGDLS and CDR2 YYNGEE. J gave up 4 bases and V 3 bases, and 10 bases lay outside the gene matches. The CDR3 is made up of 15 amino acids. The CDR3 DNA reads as TGTGCCAGCAGCGCCCGACAGGGTTCGGGATACGAGCAGTACTTC. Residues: CASSARQGSGYEQYF.

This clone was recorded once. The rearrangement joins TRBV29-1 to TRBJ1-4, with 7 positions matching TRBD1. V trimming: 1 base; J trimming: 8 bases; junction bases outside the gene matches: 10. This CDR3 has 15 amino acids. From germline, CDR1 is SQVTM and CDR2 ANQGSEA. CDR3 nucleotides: TGCAGCGTTGAAGGAAACAGGGGATTGGGCGAAAAACTGTTTTTT. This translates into CSVEGNRGLGEKLFF. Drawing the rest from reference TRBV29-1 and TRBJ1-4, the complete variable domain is SAVISQKPSRDICQRGTSLTIQCQVDSQVTMMFWYRQQPGQSLTLIATANQGSEATYESGFVIDKFPISRPNLTFSTLTVSNMSPEDSSIYLCSVEGNRGLGEKLFFGSGTQLSVL.

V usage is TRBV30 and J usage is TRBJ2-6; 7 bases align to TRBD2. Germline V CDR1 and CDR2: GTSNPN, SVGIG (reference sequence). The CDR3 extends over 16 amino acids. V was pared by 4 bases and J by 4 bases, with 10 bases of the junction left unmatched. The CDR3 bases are TGTGCCTGGACTAAGATGGGGGGGGAGGGGGCCAACGTCCTGACTTTC. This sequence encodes CAWTKMGGEGANVLTF.

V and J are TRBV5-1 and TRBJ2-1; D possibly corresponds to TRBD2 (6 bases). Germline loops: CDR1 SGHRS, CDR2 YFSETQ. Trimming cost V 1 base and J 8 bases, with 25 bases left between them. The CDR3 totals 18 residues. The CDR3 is CASSLSLYGGNSNDEQFF. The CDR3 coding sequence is TGCGCCAGCAGCTTGAGTTTATATGGCGGGAATTCAAACGATGAGCAGTTCTTC.